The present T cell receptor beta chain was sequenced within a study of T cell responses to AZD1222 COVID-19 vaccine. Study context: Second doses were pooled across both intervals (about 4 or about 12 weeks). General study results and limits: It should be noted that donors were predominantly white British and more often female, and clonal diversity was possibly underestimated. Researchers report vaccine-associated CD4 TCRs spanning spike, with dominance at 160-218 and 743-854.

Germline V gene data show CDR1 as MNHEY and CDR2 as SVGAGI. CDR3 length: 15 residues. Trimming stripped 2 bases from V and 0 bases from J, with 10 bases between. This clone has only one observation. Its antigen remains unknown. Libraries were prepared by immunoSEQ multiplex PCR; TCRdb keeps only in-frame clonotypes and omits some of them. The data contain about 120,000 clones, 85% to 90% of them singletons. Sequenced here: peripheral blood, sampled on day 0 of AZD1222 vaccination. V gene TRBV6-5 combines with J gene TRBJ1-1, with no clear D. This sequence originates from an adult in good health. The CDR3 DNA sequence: TGTGCCAGCAGTTACGACGCCGGATTGAACACTGAAGCTTTCTTT. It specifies CASSYDAGLNTEAFF.